A selection of T cell receptor beta chains follows, all from one sample in a study of T cells in Graves' hyperthyroidism and ophthalmopathy. One entry per CDR3 protein results from TCRdb running MiXCR on the multiplex PCR reads. The sample consists of 400,000 to 500,000 distinct CDR3 sequences, approximately 14% of them appearing once. Material for sequencing was blood. The receptors originated from a woman younger than 35 with Graves' hyperthyroidism. CDR3s include the opening cysteine and the closing phenylalanine or tryptophan. D genes are given only for firm matches. A row's size may be missing; if present it is once, few, many or a size class.

v_call	clone_size	j_call	d_call	cdr3_nt	cdr3_aa
TRBV7-2	many	TRBJ1-1	TRBD1	TGTGCCAGCAGCTTAGGCAGGGGGGGGGACACTGAAGCTTTCTTT	CASSLGRGGDTEAFF
TRBV20-1	many	TRBJ2-7	TRBD2	TGCAGTGCTAGAGACACAGCGGGGTTCCGCTACGAGCAGTACTTC	CSARDTAGFRYEQYF
TRBV7-9	-	TRBJ1-4	-	TGTGCCAGCAGCTTAGTTTCGGGGACGGGGGCAAATGAAAAACTGTTTTTT	CASSLVSGTGANEKLFF
TRBV20-1	-	TRBJ1-2	-	TGCAGTGCAACTGACGGAGGAAGAAATGGCTACACCTTC	CSATDGGRNGYTF
TRBV28	many	TRBJ2-1	TRBD2	TGTGCCAGCAGCCGGCGGGGGGAGGTCTCCTACAATGAGCAGTTCTTC	CASSRRGEVSYNEQFF
TRBV28	many	TRBJ2-7	-	TGTGCCAGCAAAGGTTGGTACGAGCAGTACTTC	CASKGWYEQYF
TRBV3-1	many	TRBJ2-2	TRBD2	TGTGCCAGCAGCCAAGGAACTAGCGGTAATACCGGGGAGCTGTTTTTT	CASSQGTSGNTGELFF
TRBV6-1	many	TRBJ2-5	-	TGTGCCAGCAGTGAAATGGCCGTATGGGAGACCCAGTACTTC	CASSEMAVWETQYF
TRBV11-3	many	TRBJ2-1	-	TGTGCCAGCAGCATGACTAGTGGGGACCACAATGAGCAGTTCTTC	CASSMTSGDHNEQFF
TRBV5-1	many	TRBJ2-7	-	TGCGCCAGCAGCTTGGGGGACGGGGTCTACGAGCAGTACTTC	CASSLGDGVYEQYF
TRBV2	many	TRBJ1-5	TRBD1	TGTGCCAGCAGTGAAGACCCCGGACAGGGCAGGCAGCCCCAGCATTTT	CASSEDPGQGRQPQHF